The 32 T cell receptor beta chains reported below all come from one sample, sequenced in a study of shared clonotypes between healthy human individuals. The method was immunoSEQ multiplex PCR; TCRdb's version includes in-frame clones alone and lacks a portion of them. The sample has 2 million to 2.5 million clones; around 95% are singletons. Sequencing was done on a sample of naive CD4+ T cells sorted from blood. Subset specified: CD45RA+ positively selected. These receptors all stem from a man aged 18 to 35 in good health.

The rearrangement links TRBV7-9 to TRBJ1-5; 7 bases line up with TRBD1. J lost 0 bases, V lost 3 bases, and 2 bases had no gene match. The germline gives CDR1 SEHNR, CDR2 FQNEAQ (reference sequence). The CDR3 has 15 residues. The CDR3 bases are TGTGCCAGCAGCTTCCAGGGGGGTAGCAATCAGCCCCAGCATTTT. Amino acids: CASSFQGGSNQPQHF.

The V and J genes are TRBV6-4 and TRBJ2-3; possible D gene TRBD2, 7 bases. V gave up 0 bases and J gave up 0 bases, with 13 bases separating them. The CDR3 extends over 17 amino acids. The germline CDR1 and CDR2 sequences are MRHNA and SNTAGT. The CDR3 DNA sequence: TGTGCCAGCAGTGACTCCGGCGGGGGCAGTAGCACAGATACGCAGTATTTT. This codes for CASSDSGGGSSTDTQYF.

The V call is TRBV10-3, the J call TRBJ2-7; 8 bases align to TRBD2. The CDR3 sequence is 14 residues long. The germline V gene has CDR1 ENHRY and CDR2 SYGVKD. Trimming at V came to 10 bases and at J to 0 bases, leaving 8 bases not matched to a gene. CDR3 in DNA: TGTGCCAGCTATAGCGGGGCCGACTCCTACGAGCAGTACTTC. Protein product: CASYSGADSYEQYF.

The chain uses TRBV4-3 and TRBJ2-1; D is unclear. This CDR3 contains 14 residues. Germline CDR1 is LGHNA and CDR2 is YSLEER. Trimming shortened V by 3 bases and J by 4 bases, and 10 bases separated the two germline ends. The CDR3 DNA reads as TGCGCCAGCAGCCACGCCTACGCATACAATGAGCAGTTCTTC. Its translation: CASSHAYAYNEQFF.

This clone was seen more than once but under ten times. Within the sample, other DNA sequences also encode this same CDR3. This chain uses TRBV9 with TRBJ1-1; no clear D gene. Trimming shortened V by 2 bases and J by 1 base, and 6 bases separated the two germline ends. Germline V lookup: CDR1 SGDLS, CDR2 YYNGEE. CDR3 size: 13 residues. In DNA, the CDR3 is TGTGCCAGCAGCGTGCGAACGAACACTGAAGCTTTCTTT. Protein product: CASSVRTNTEAFF.

Turning to this clone: The sample carries other DNA sequences with the same CDR3. The V gene is TRBV19, the J gene TRBJ1-1; D call uncertain. V was trimmed by 6 bases and J by 1 base, leaving 9 bases between them. Germline V gives CDR1 LNHDA, CDR2 SQIVND (reference sequence). The CDR3 is 13 amino acids. CDR3 region: CASSLRENTEAFF. The CDR3 DNA follows: TGTGCCAGTAGCCTCCGAGAGAACACTGAAGCTTTCTTT.

This clone was recorded a few times. CDR3 in amino acids: CASSDSGIYEQYF. In nucleotides, the CDR3 is TGCGCCAGCAGTGATTCGGGGATCTACGAGCAGTACTTC. The chain carries TRBV10-1 and TRBJ2-7; TRBD2 might be the D (5 bases). The CDR3 covers 13 residues. In germline, CDR1 is WNHNN, CDR2 SYGVQD (reference sequence). V was trimmed by 3 bases and J by 3 bases, leaving 9 bases between them.

The J gene is TRBJ2-3, the V gene TRBV11-2; possible D gene TRBD1, 5 bases. The CDR3 runs 16 residues. Germline assignment: CDR1 SGHAT and CDR2 FQNNGV. The ends were cut back, 3 bases at V and 1 base at J, with 14 bases in the middle. CDR3 bases: TGTGCCAGCAGCTTTGATGGGGCCTCGGGCACAGATACGCAGTATTTT. It yields the protein CASSFDGASGTDTQYF. Combining the CDR3 with reference TRBV11-2 and TRBJ2-3 gives the whole variable domain EAGVAQSPRYKIIEKRQSVAFWCNPISGHATLYWYQQILGQGPKLLIQFQNNGVVDDSQLPKDRFSAERLKGVDSTLKIQPAKLEDSAVYLCASSFDGASGTDTQYFGPGTRLTVL.

The chain joins TRBV4-1 to TRBJ1-2; D may be TRBD1 (5 bases). This CDR3 has 15 residues. Trimming removed 4 bases at V and 5 bases at J, with 17 bases between. CDR1 is MGHRA, CDR2 YSYEKL, per germline. The CDR3 loop reads CASSPGGNVIYGYTF. CDR3 nucleotides: TGCGCCAGCAGCCCTGGGGGGAATGTTATTTATGGCTACACCTTC.

Comments on this clone: The identical CDR3 is also encoded by other nucleotide sequences in the sample. The rearrangement links TRBV30 to TRBJ1-4; D ambiguous. CDR1 is GTSNPN, CDR2 SVGIG, per germline (reference sequence). This CDR3 spans 14 amino acids. The V gene lost 0 bases and the J gene lost 2 bases, with 7 bases spanning the gap. In DNA form, the CDR3 reads TGTGCCTGGAGTGTTGGAGGGACTAATGAAAAACTGTTTTTT. Its translation: CAWSVGGTNEKLFF.

This chain connects TRBV5-6 to TRBJ2-5, with D tentatively TRBD2 (6 bases). V was shortened by 0 bases and J by 5 bases, with 11 bases between the two germline ends. Germline assignment: CDR1 SGHDT and CDR2 YYEEEE. This CDR3 region has 14 residues. The CDR3, as DNA: TGTGCCAGCAGCTTGGTTGGCGGGATGGAGACCCAGTACTTC. Translated, it gives CASSLVGGMETQYF.

The rearrangement joins TRBV6-5 to TRBJ2-2; D not certain. The CDR3 totals 13 residues. V lost 8 bases and J 2 bases, leaving 9 bases between the germline ends. Germline values: CDR1 MNHEY, CDR2 SVGAGI. CDR3: CASLFPNTGELFF. DNA of the CDR3: TGTGCCAGCCTATTTCCCAACACCGGGGAGCTGTTTTTT.

This chain uses TRBV10-2 with TRBJ1-1; D is unclear. This CDR3 contains 11 residues. Trimming stripped 8 bases from V and 8 bases from J, with 12 bases between. Germline CDR1 and CDR2: WSHSY and SAAADI. The CDR3: CASRREAEAFF. Here the CDR3 DNA reads TGCGCCAGCCGCCGGGAGGCAGAAGCTTTCTTT.

This chain uses TRBV5-4 with TRBJ1-2; 9 bases map to TRBD1. Germline V CDR1 and CDR2: SGHNT, YYREEE (reference sequence). Trimming cost V 4 bases and J 7 bases; bases outside gene matches: 11. The length of the CDR3 is 15 residues. The CDR3 bases are TGTGCCAGCAGCACGGCGGACAGGGGTCGCTCTGGCTACACCTTC. Protein: CASSTADRGRSGYTF.

The chain has TRBV19 and TRBJ1-5, with a weak D call TRBD1 (6 bases). The CDR3 consists of 15 residues. Germline assignment: CDR1 LNHDA and CDR2 SQIVND (reference sequence). Trimming stripped 4 bases from V and 6 bases from J, with 16 bases between. CDR3 sequence reads: CASSNPSGGGQPQHF. DNA of the CDR3: TGTGCCAGTAGTAACCCCTCTGGGGGCGGTCAGCCCCAGCATTTT.

The chain joins TRBV6-5 to TRBJ2-3; D is perhaps TRBD2 (5 bases). This CDR3 contains 14 residues. Looked up from germline, CDR1 is MNHEY and CDR2 is SVGAGI. V shed 2 bases and J shed 6 bases, with 12 bases lying between them. The DNA for the CDR3 is TGTGCCAGCAGTTACGGGCTAGCTCGGGATACGCAGTATTTT. Encoded protein: CASSYGLARDTQYF.

The rearrangement uses TRBV10-3 and TRBJ1-4; weak D call: TRBD1 (6 bases). The CDR3 consists of 14 residues. The V end lost 2 bases, the J end lost 7 bases, and 11 bases lay between the germline ends. Germline CDR1 and CDR2: ENHRY and SYGVKD. The CDR3 region has the DNA TGTGCCATCAGTGAGGGACAGAGTAGTGAAAAACTGTTTTTT. It translates to CAISEGQSSEKLFF.

The chain joins TRBV27 to TRBJ2-7, with D possibly TRBD1 on 6 matching bases. Trimming removed 4 bases from V and 11 bases from J, with 12 bases in between. The germline V gene has CDR1 MNHEY and CDR2 SMNVEV (reference sequence). The CDR3 has 11 amino acids. The chain's CDR3 is CASSSRGSEYF. In DNA form, the CDR3 reads TGTGCCAGCAGTTCGAGGGGGTCCGAGTACTTC.

This chain joins TRBV6-6 and TRBJ1-2, with D tentatively TRBD1 (6 bases). Trimming left V 6 bases short and J 4 bases short, with 15 bases between. The CDR3 runs to 14 residues. The germline CDR1 and CDR2 sequences are MNHNY and SVGAGI (reference sequence). In DNA form, the CDR3 reads TGTGCCAGCAGCCCCCGGGGGCAGCTCTATGGCTACACCTTC. Its protein is CASSPRGQLYGYTF.

V usage is TRBV28 and J usage is TRBJ2-1, with TRBD1 matching over 7 bases. Germline loops: CDR1 MDHEN, CDR2 SYDVKM. This CDR3 is 14 amino acids long. J gave up 4 bases and V 4 bases, and 4 bases lay outside the gene matches. In DNA form, the CDR3 reads TGTGCCAGCAGTTACGTGGACAGGTACAATGAGCAGTTCTTC. It yields the protein CASSYVDRYNEQFF.

The chain carries TRBV29-1 and TRBJ2-1; D uncertain. Trimming stripped 8 bases from V and 5 bases from J, with 16 bases between. Per germline, CDR1 SQVTM and CDR2 ANQGSEA. This CDR3 has 13 amino acids. The CDR3 nucleotides are TGCAGCCTCGACCTAGGAGTCGACAATGAGCAGTTCTTC. It codes for CSLDLGVDNEQFF.

The chain joins TRBV7-9 to TRBJ1-3, with D hard to call. The CDR3 sequence is 15 residues long. Trimming left V 1 base short and J 8 bases short, with 15 bases between. CDR1 SEHNR and CDR2 FQNEAQ come from the germline V gene (reference sequence). The CDR3 loop reads CASSLVSLRADTIYF. CDR3 coding DNA: TGTGCCAGCAGCTTAGTATCTTTACGTGCGGACACCATATATTTT.

This clone was detected once. The genes are TRBV5-1 and TRBJ2-2, with TRBD1 matching 7 bases. This CDR3 has 15 amino acids. J was trimmed by 3 bases and V by 1 base; bases with no gene match: 3. Germline CDR1 and CDR2: SGHRS and YFSETQ. The CDR3 DNA follows: TGCGCCAGCAGCTTGAAGCAGGGGGACACCGGGGAGCTGTTTTTT. Translating it yields CASSLKQGDTGELFF.

The J gene is TRBJ2-7, the V gene TRBV5-1; D possibly corresponds to TRBD1 (6 bases). This CDR3 contains 16 residues. CDR1 SGHRS and CDR2 YFSETQ come from the germline V gene. The V end was cut by 0 bases, the J end by 0 bases, with 13 bases between. CDR3: CASSLAGTKSSYEQYF. The DNA of the CDR3 is TGCGCCAGCAGCTTGGCCGGGACAAAGAGCTCCTACGAGCAGTACTTC.

About this clone: The same CDR3 is also encoded by other DNA sequences in this sample. The chain has TRBV5-1 and TRBJ2-5, with D perhaps given as TRBD1 or TRBD2 (5 bases each). Trimming removed 0 bases from V and 5 bases from J, with 8 bases in between. Germline CDR1 is SGHRS and CDR2 is YFSETQ. CDR3 length: 13 amino acids. The CDR3 nucleotides read TGCGCCAGCAGCTTGGCCGGGACCGAGACCCAGTACTTC. Protein: CASSLAGTETQYF.

About this clone: In the same sample, other DNA sequences code for this CDR3. The chain couples TRBV2 to TRBJ2-1; 7 nucleotides align to TRBD1. V lost 4 bases and J lost 4; bases outside the gene matches: 4. The CDR3 is made up of 14 amino acids. Germline V gene sequence: CDR1 SNHLY, CDR2 FYNNEI. Written as DNA, the CDR3 is TGTGCCAGCAGTGGACAGGGCCCTTACAATGAGCAGTTCTTC. Amino acids: CASSGQGPYNEQFF.

This chain links TRBV7-9 with TRBJ1-6, with D perhaps matching TRBD1 (5 bases). CDR1 is SEHNR, CDR2 FQNEAQ, per germline (reference sequence). The CDR3 is 16 residues long. The V end lost 3 bases, the J end lost 6 bases, and 15 bases lay between the germline ends. CDR3 sequence reads: CASSFGGAVGNSPLHF. CDR3 bases: TGTGCCAGCAGCTTCGGAGGGGCCGTCGGTAATTCACCCCTCCACTTT.

The chain carries TRBV2 and TRBJ2-2; 8 nucleotides match TRBD1. The CDR3 has 16 residues. Germline assignment: CDR1 SNHLY and CDR2 FYNNEI. The junction had 6 bases not matched to a gene; V was cut back by 2 bases and J by 4 bases. In DNA form, the CDR3 reads TGTGCCAGCAGTGAAAAAACGACAGGGGTCACCGGGGAGCTGTTTTTT. Amino acids: CASSEKTTGVTGELFF.

V is TRBV9 and J is TRBJ2-1, with TRBD2 identical over 8 bases. This CDR3 is 16 amino acids long. Germline CDR1 is SGDLS and CDR2 is YYNGEE. The trim removed 1 base at V and 4 bases at J, leaving 7 bases unmatched. The CDR3 spells CASSVTSAGGYNEQFF. As DNA, the CDR3 is TGTGCCAGCAGCGTAACGTCGGCGGGGGGTTACAATGAGCAGTTCTTC.

The CDR3 protein is CASSPEGQPQETQYF. CDR3 coding DNA: TGTGCCAGCAGCCCCGAGGGACAGCCTCAAGAGACCCAGTACTTC. The J gene is TRBJ2-5, the V gene TRBV5-4, with TRBD1 identical over 7 bases. Germline V CDR1 and CDR2: SGHNT, YYREEE (reference sequence). The CDR3 runs 15 residues. J gave up 2 bases and V 4 bases, and 8 bases lay outside the gene matches.

The chain recombines TRBV19 with TRBJ2-5, with D uncertain. The CDR3 consists of 11 residues. Germline values: CDR1 LNHDA, CDR2 SQIVND (reference sequence). V lost 5 bases, J lost 10 bases, and 11 bases lay in between. CDR3 bases: TGTGCCAGTAGTGGTCCCGGTGACCAGTACTTC. It is translated as CASSGPGDQYF.

The V and J genes are TRBV6-5 and TRBJ1-3, with D perhaps matching TRBD1 (5 bases). Germline lookup yields CDR1 MNHEY and CDR2 SVGAGI. The CDR3 spans 15 residues. Trimming cost V 6 bases and J 0 bases, with 12 bases left between them. The DNA of the CDR3 is TGTGCCAGCAGGCTATCAAGGGGCTCTGGAAACACCATATATTTT. It is translated as CASRLSRGSGNTIYF.